Listed below are T cell receptor beta chains from one sample, sequenced in a study of cytomegalovirus exposure and HLA in healthy donors. Sequenced by immunoSEQ multiplex PCR; TCRdb stores in-frame clones only, minus some. This table has about 100,000 clones, about 80% appearing once. Specimen: PBMCs. These receptors came from a middle-aged man in good health and CMV-seronegative. Both conserved end residues are part of each CDR3. A D gene is named only where the DNA matches it firmly. Not all rows give a size; the values are once, few, many and, for expanded clones, a class.

clone size: few
V gene: TRBV7-9
D gene: .
J gene: TRBJ1-6
CDR3 DNA: TGTGCCAGCAGCCCGGGGAGTGTGGTGGTAGGATCACCCCTCCACTTT
CDR3 protein: CASSPGSVVVGSPLHF

clone size: once
V gene: TRBV6-4
D gene: .
J gene: TRBJ1-5
CDR3 DNA: TGTGCCAGCAGCGCCAAAGGGGATCAGCCCCAGCATTTT
CDR3 protein: CASSAKGDQPQHF

clone size: .
V gene: TRBV19
D gene: .
J gene: TRBJ1-2
CDR3 DNA: TGTGCCAGTAGTACCTCAGTGGAGGTACACTATGGCTACACCTTC
CDR3 protein: CASSTSVEVHYGYTF

clone size: .
V gene: TRBV25-1
D gene: .
J gene: TRBJ1-1
CDR3 DNA: TGTGCCAGCAGTCTCGGGAACACTGAAGCTTTCTTT
CDR3 protein: CASSLGNTEAFF

clone size: .
V gene: TRBV5-6
D gene: .
J gene: TRBJ2-1
CDR3 DNA: TGTGCCAGCAGCTTGAAGACTTCGGAGTTCTTC
CDR3 protein: CASSLKTSEFF

clone size: .
V gene: TRBV18
D gene: .
J gene: TRBJ1-4
CDR3 DNA: TGTGCCAGCTCAAAACAGGGAGAGGGGCTGAATTTT
CDR3 protein: CASSKQGEGLNF

clone size: .
V gene: TRBV7-3
D gene: TRBD1
J gene: TRBJ1-6
CDR3 DNA: TGTGCCAGCAGCTCCCAACCGACAGGGAGTGGTTCACCCCTCCACTTT
CDR3 protein: CASSSQPTGSGSPLHF

clone size: .
V gene: TRBV6-1
D gene: .
J gene: TRBJ1-5
CDR3 DNA: TGTGCCAGCAGTGAAATTACAGGGAGTAATCAGCCCCAGCATTTT
CDR3 protein: CASSEITGSNQPQHF

clone size: .
V gene: TRBV19
D gene: .
J gene: TRBJ2-3
CDR3 DNA: TGTGCCAGTAGGTCAGGGGCTGCAGATACGCAGTATTTT
CDR3 protein: CASRSGAADTQYF

clone size: .
V gene: TRBV18
D gene: .
J gene: TRBJ1-4
CDR3 DNA: TGTGCCAGCTCACCAGGGGCCGGGGAAAAACTGTTTTTT
CDR3 protein: CASSPGAGEKLFF

clone size: .
V gene: TRBV6-5
D gene: .
J gene: TRBJ1-4
CDR3 DNA: TGTGCCAGCAGACGCGAGGCAACTAATGAAAAACTGTTTTTT
CDR3 protein: CASRREATNEKLFF

clone size: .
V gene: TRBV30
D gene: .
J gene: TRBJ1-2
CDR3 DNA: TGTGCCTGGACTGTGGGAGGGGGCTACACCTTC
CDR3 protein: CAWTVGGGYTF

clone size: .
V gene: TRBV6-6
D gene: .
J gene: TRBJ1-5
CDR3 DNA: TGTGCCAGCAGCCTCCCGAGCAATCAGCCCCAGCATTTT
CDR3 protein: CASSLPSNQPQHF

clone size: few
V gene: TRBV25-1
D gene: .
J gene: TRBJ2-7
CDR3 DNA: TGTGCCAGCAGTTACAGGGATTCCCCGAAGGGCGAGCAGTACTTC
CDR3 protein: CASSYRDSPKGEQYF

clone size: .
V gene: TRBV19
D gene: TRBD1
J gene: TRBJ2-2
CDR3 DNA: TGTGCCAGTAGTACACCGACAGGGAGAAACACCGGGGAGCTGTTTTTT
CDR3 protein: CASSTPTGRNTGELFF

clone size: .
V gene: TRBV19
D gene: .
J gene: TRBJ1-6
CDR3 DNA: TGTGCCAGTAGTTTGGGACTGAGCTATAATTCCCCCCTCCACTTT
CDR3 protein: CASSLGLSYNSPLHF

clone size: once
V gene: TRBV19
D gene: .
J gene: TRBJ2-5
CDR3 DNA: TGTGCCAGTAGTATAGACGGGGTCTGGGAGACCCAGTACTTC
CDR3 protein: CASSIDGVWETQYF

clone size: .
V gene: TRBV25-1
D gene: .
J gene: TRBJ1-6
CDR3 DNA: TGTGCCAGCCCGTGTGCGGCCTATAATTCACCCCTCCACTTT
CDR3 protein: CASPCAAYNSPLHF

clone size: .
V gene: TRBV2
D gene: .
J gene: TRBJ1-1
CDR3 DNA: TGTGCCAGCAGTGTTGGGGGGATTAAAGCTTTCTTT
CDR3 protein: CASSVGGIKAFF

clone size: .
V gene: TRBV7-2
D gene: TRBD2
J gene: TRBJ2-3
CDR3 DNA: TGTGCCAGCAGCCCAGCGGGGGCGGGAGATACGCAGTATTTT
CDR3 protein: CASSPAGAGDTQYF

clone size: .
V gene: TRBV5-1
D gene: .
J gene: TRBJ2-2
CDR3 DNA: TGCGCCAGCAGCTTCCCAGGGGATACCGGGGAGCTGTTTTTT
CDR3 protein: CASSFPGDTGELFF

clone size: .
V gene: TRBV7-9
D gene: TRBD2
J gene: TRBJ2-2
CDR3 DNA: TGTGCCAGCAGCCTCCGGGGGGGCGGCACCGGGGAGCTGTTTTTT
CDR3 protein: CASSLRGGGTGELFF

clone size: .
V gene: TRBV7-9
D gene: TRBD1
J gene: TRBJ2-7
CDR3 DNA: TGTGCCAGCAGCTTTGTAGGGGGCCTAACCTACGAGCAGTACTTC
CDR3 protein: CASSFVGGLTYEQYF

clone size: .
V gene: TRBV9
D gene: .
J gene: TRBJ1-4
CDR3 DNA: TGTGCCAGCAGCCCCCATTCAGAGGACCTTAATGGGGGCCTGTTTTTT
CDR3 protein: CASSPHSEDLNGGLFF

clone size: .
V gene: TRBV7-9
D gene: TRBD1
J gene: TRBJ2-1
CDR3 DNA: TGTGCCAGCAGCCCACCGGGACAGGGGTTCTACAATGAGCAGTTCTTC
CDR3 protein: CASSPPGQGFYNEQFF

clone size: .
V gene: TRBV7-9
D gene: .
J gene: TRBJ2-7
CDR3 DNA: TGTGCCAGCAGCACGCCCTACGGGCAGTACTTC
CDR3 protein: CASSTPYGQYF

clone size: .
V gene: TRBV6-1
D gene: TRBD1
J gene: TRBJ1-4
CDR3 DNA: TGTGCCAGCAGTGAGGCGGGGACAGGCAGGATAATTACTAATGAAAAACTGTTTTTT
CDR3 protein: CASSEAGTGRIITNEKLFF

clone size: once
V gene: TRBV9
D gene: TRBD2
J gene: TRBJ2-1
CDR3 DNA: TGTGCCAGCAGCGTAGGGGTTAGCGGGGGGAATGAGCAGTTCTTC
CDR3 protein: CASSVGVSGGNEQFF

clone size: .
V gene: TRBV28
D gene: TRBD2
J gene: TRBJ2-1
CDR3 DNA: TGTGCCAGCAGTTTTGGAGCGGGGGGCTACAATGAGCAGTTCTTC
CDR3 protein: CASSFGAGGYNEQFF

clone size: .
V gene: TRBV28
D gene: TRBD1
J gene: TRBJ1-1
CDR3 DNA: TGTGCCAGCAGGGGAGGACAGGGGAACACTGAAGCTTTCTTT
CDR3 protein: CASRGGQGNTEAFF

clone size: .
V gene: TRBV7-2
D gene: TRBD2
J gene: TRBJ2-2
CDR3 DNA: TGTGCCAGCAGCTTAACCTATAGCGGGGGGGCGAACACCGGGGAGCTGTTTTTT
CDR3 protein: CASSLTYSGGANTGELFF

clone size: few
V gene: TRBV19
D gene: .
J gene: TRBJ2-2
CDR3 DNA: TGTGCCAGTAGTAACCAGGGTTTGGTCGGGGAGCTGTTTTTT
CDR3 protein: CASSNQGLVGELFF

clone size: .
V gene: TRBV27
D gene: .
J gene: TRBJ1-1
CDR3 DNA: TGTGCCAGCAGTTTTGGGGGCCCGGGCACTGAAGCTTTCTTT
CDR3 protein: CASSFGGPGTEAFF

clone size: .
V gene: TRBV11-1
D gene: TRBD2
J gene: TRBJ2-2
CDR3 DNA: TGTGCCAGCAGCTTCGGACTAGCATTCACTGGGGAGCTGTTTTTT
CDR3 protein: CASSFGLAFTGELFF

clone size: .
V gene: TRBV27
D gene: .
J gene: TRBJ1-1
CDR3 DNA: TGTGCCAGCAGTCGATCGGGGACATTGAACACTGAAGCTTTCTTT
CDR3 protein: CASSRSGTLNTEAFF

clone size: .
V gene: TRBV7-9
D gene: TRBD1
J gene: TRBJ1-3
CDR3 DNA: TGTTCCAGCAGCTTTACAGGGGGTTTGAGTCGGAACACCATATATTTT
CDR3 protein: CSSSFTGGLSRNTIYF

clone size: .
V gene: TRBV19
D gene: TRBD2
J gene: TRBJ2-5
CDR3 DNA: TGTGCCAGTAGTATCCGTTCGCTAGCGGGACCCGCGGACCAGTACTTC
CDR3 protein: CASSIRSLAGPADQYF

clone size: .
V gene: TRBV7-8
D gene: .
J gene: TRBJ2-6
CDR3 DNA: TGTGCCAGCAGCTTTTCGGGGGCTGGGGCCAACGTCCTGACTTTC
CDR3 protein: CASSFSGAGANVLTF

clone size: .
V gene: TRBV6-6
D gene: .
J gene: TRBJ1-6
CDR3 DNA: TGTGCCAGCAGTTACTTTGAGGGAAAGTCTAATTCACCCCTCCACTTT
CDR3 protein: CASSYFEGKSNSPLHF